This passage covers 13 T cell receptor beta chains from one sample sequenced in a study of early T cells in non-severe SARS-CoV-2 infection. TCRdb used MiXCR to reprocess the 5' RACE reads, holding one entry per CDR3 protein. The sample carries about 31,000 distinct CDR3 sequences, about 6.1% recorded once. Input material: whole blood. The source is an adult who was a healthcare worker with PCR-confirmed SARS-CoV-2 infection or an uninfected control (not recorded which).

This clonotype was seen ten or more times. The V call is TRBV27, the J call TRBJ2-4; D may be TRBD1 or TRBD2 (5 bases each). The germline V and J ends were trimmed by 4 bases and 2 bases, with 21 bases remaining between them. The CDR3 covers 18 residues. CDR1 is MNHEY, CDR2 SMNVEV, per germline (reference sequence). The CDR3 protein is CASSSRGPRLLPKNIQYF. Here the CDR3 DNA reads TGTGCCAGCAGTTCCCGGGGCCCGCGACTTTTACCCAAAAACATTCAGTACTTC.

The chain combines TRBV3-1 with TRBJ2-1, with TRBD1 identical over 8 bases. Germline V CDR1 and CDR2: LGHDT, YNNKEL (reference sequence). V dropped 0 bases and J dropped 7; count of bases not matched to a gene: 8. The CDR3 length is 16 residues. The CDR3 DNA reads as TGTGCCAGCAGCCAAGATCTTGGACAGGGTTCAAATGAGCAGTTCTTC. This encodes CASSQDLGQGSNEQFF.

At least ten counts were recorded for this clonotype. The V call is TRBV6-1, the J call TRBJ1-1; D is unclear. Germline CDR1 and CDR2: MNHNS and SASEGT. This CDR3 has 12 amino acids. With 6 bases removed from V and 4 bases from J, the gap between germline ends came to 9 bases. CDR3 DNA: TGTGCCAGCAGAGGAGGGAGCACTGAAGCTTTCTTT. It is translated as CASRGGSTEAFF.

For this clonotype: A much larger clone differs from this one at a single base, so this may be a read error. V is TRBV5-1 and J is TRBJ2-3; D might be TRBD1 (6 bases). The germline gives CDR1 SGHRS, CDR2 YFSETQ. The CDR3 length is 16 residues. The CDR3 DNA reads as TGCGCCAACAGCTCCCTCCGGCCAGGGGGCACAGATACGCAGTATTTT. Translation gives CANSSLRPGGTDTQYF.

This clonotype was counted ten times or more. The chain combines TRBV18 with TRBJ2-3; no firm D call. The length of the CDR3 is 12 residues. The germline V gene has CDR1 KGHSH and CDR2 LQKENI. Trimming left V 5 bases short and J 0 bases short, with 3 bases between. CDR3 sequence (DNA): TGTGCCAGCTCAGCTAGCACAGATACGCAGTATTTT. It codes for CASSASTDTQYF.

The gene calls are TRBV7-2 and TRBJ2-3; D is ambiguous. V was cut by 5 bases and J by 5 bases, with 11 bases left in between. The CDR3 runs to 13 residues. Germline V gene data show CDR1 as SGHTA and CDR2 as FQGNSA. The CDR3 reads CASSPSRLDTQYF. CDR3 DNA: TGTGCCAGCAGCCCATCACGATTAGATACGCAGTATTTT.

This clonotype is medium-sized. The chain links TRBV20-1 to TRBJ1-4; 9 bases align to TRBD1. The CDR3 covers 14 residues. Looked up from germline, CDR1 is DFQATT and CDR2 is SNEGSKA (reference sequence). With 3 bases clipped from V and 3 bases from J, the junction kept 2 bases outside the gene matches. CDR3 nucleotides: TGCAGTGCTAGTGACAGGGGGTCTAATGAAAAACTGTTTTTT. Translating it yields CSASDRGSNEKLFF.

This clonotype occurred a few times. This sequence joins TRBV4-1 and TRBJ2-1; no definite D call. V was shortened by 1 base and J by 1 base, with 11 bases between the two germline ends. CDR3 length: 16 residues. Germline values: CDR1 MGHRA, CDR2 YSYEKL. The CDR3 DNA reads TGCGCCAGCAGCCAAGTGGGGTCAGAATCCTACAATGAGCAGTTCTTC. This gives the protein CASSQVGSESYNEQFF.

This clonotype was counted many times. The chain employs TRBV7-9 and TRBJ2-1; possible D gene TRBD2, 6 bases. V was clipped by 11 bases and J by 8 bases, with 13 bases between them. The CDR3 is 11 amino acids. CDR1 and CDR2 from the germline V gene are SEHNR and FQNEAQ (reference sequence). CDR3 amino acids: CAGGQEYEQFF. CDR3 in DNA: TGTGCCGGAGGGCAGGAGTATGAGCAGTTCTTC.

This clonotype was observed at least ten times. The chain couples TRBV7-2 to TRBJ1-1; no definite D call. V lost 5 bases, J lost 4 bases, and 11 bases lay in between. CDR3 length: 13 residues. CDR1 and CDR2 (germline): SGHTA, FQGNSA. CDR3: CASSPVSLTEAFF. CDR3 sequence (DNA): TGTGCCAGCAGCCCCGTAAGTCTCACTGAAGCTTTCTTT. Using reference TRBV7-2 and TRBJ1-1 for the parts outside the CDR3, the full variable domain is GAGVSQSPSNKVTEKGKDVELRCDPISGHTALYWYRQSLGQGLEFLIYFQGNSAPDKSGLPSDRFSAERTGGSVSTLTIQRTQQEDSAVYLCASSPVSLTEAFFGQGTRLTVV.

This clonotype was seen many times. The genes are TRBV24-1 and TRBJ2-2; D not resolved. CDR1 KGHDR and CDR2 SFDVKD come from the germline V gene. This CDR3 is 16 amino acids long. The V end was cut by 3 bases, the J end by 4 bases, with 14 bases between. The CDR3: CATSDLPMTLTGELFF. In DNA, the CDR3 is TGTGCCACCAGTGATCTTCCGATGACACTCACCGGGGAGCTGTTTTTT.

This clonotype was recorded at least ten times. CDR3 coding DNA: TGTGCCAGCAGCGTAGAGGGGGCTAACACTGAAGCTTTCTTT. Amino acid sequence: CASSVEGANTEAFF. The chain combines TRBV9 with TRBJ1-1; 7 bases match TRBD1. In germline, CDR1 is SGDLS, CDR2 YYNGEE. The CDR3 length is 14 residues. The ends lost 0 bases at V and 2 bases at J; junction bases unmatched: 1.

This clonotype appeared many times. The chain links TRBV15 to TRBJ2-7; tentatively, D is TRBD1 (6 bases). The germline V and J ends were trimmed by 6 bases and 0 bases, with 15 bases remaining between them. The CDR3 sequence is 15 residues long. CDR1 is LNHNV, CDR2 YYDKDF, per germline (reference sequence). Here the CDR3 DNA reads TGTGCCACCAGTAGGACAGTCGCCCCCTCCTACGAGCAGTACTTC. Translating it yields CATSRTVAPSYEQYF. The variable domain in full, completed from reference TRBV15 and TRBJ2-7, reads DAMVIQNPRYQVTQFGKPVTLSCSQTLNHNVMYWYQQKSSQAPKLLFHYYDKDFNNEADTPDNFQSRRPNTSFCFLDIRSPGLGDTAMYLCATSRTVAPSYEQYFGPGTRLTVT.